The TCR beta chain described here comes from a study of cytomegalovirus exposure and HLA in healthy donors. Comments on this clone: The junction departs from the called germline gene at one end, perhaps through a read error.

Use of 60 Vbeta and 13 Jbeta primers characterized the PCR. Measured with immunoSEQ multiplex PCR; TCRdb has only the in-frame clones, and not every one. The repertoire has 90,000 to 120,000 clones, around 80% of them found once; the top ten carry just under 4%. CDR1 SEHNR and CDR2 FQNEAQ come from the germline V gene (reference sequence). The CDR3 runs to 16 residues. The chain is built from TRBV7-9 and TRBJ1-6; the D gene is possibly TRBD1 (6 bases). The sequenced sample was PBMCs. The receptor was derived from a woman in her forties or fifties in good health and CMV-seropositive. CDR3 protein: CSSSLNRVMDNSPLHF. DNA for the CDR3: TGTTCCAGCAGCCTGAACAGGGTAATGGATAATTCACCCCTCCACTTT.